This T cell receptor beta chain was captured by sequencing in a study of OX40 agonist ivuxolimab in advanced cancers. Study-level findings and limits: Expanded peripheral T cells had an undetermined antigen specificity. Partial responders receiving 0.1-3.0 mg/kg showed among the lowest clonal expansion.

The CDR3 runs 14 residues. Germline-derived CDR1 and CDR2 are MNHEY and SVGAGI. Trimming shortened V by 6 bases and J by 1 base, and 13 bases separated the two germline ends. Blood sampling took place at baseline, cycle 4 day 1, and cycle 7 day 1. The table came from immunoSEQ multiplex PCR; TCRdb's copy has only in-frame clones and leaves some out. The sample has fewer than 75,000 clones; roughly nine tenths are singletons. This clone was counted a single time. Its antigen is still unknown. The sequenced sample was CD4+ or CD8+ T cells sorted from blood, obtained in a trial of the OX40 agonist ivuxolimab. This chain links TRBV6-5 with TRBJ2-7, with D hard to call. This receptor was obtained from an adult with an advanced solid tumor such as melanoma, head and neck, liver or kidney cancer. The CDR3 DNA follows: TGTGCCAGCAGCTATGCAGTAACTTCCTACGAGCAGTACTTC. This translates into CASSYAVTSYEQYF.